These 20 T cell receptor beta chains came from one sample sequenced in a study of chronic HIV infection and antiretroviral therapy. TCRdb processed the 5' RACE reads anew with MiXCR; each CDR3 protein has one entry. The sample holds about 48,000 distinct CDR3 sequences, about 18% seen once. The material sequenced was peripheral blood. These receptors originate from an adult who had HIV and had not received antiretroviral therapy, or was an uninfected healthy control (not recorded which).

The rearrangement uses TRBV10-3 and TRBJ1-6; possibly TRBD1 for D (6 bases). CDR1 and CDR2 from the germline V gene are ENHRY and SYGVKD. Trimming removed 10 bases from V and 11 bases from J, with 12 bases in between. CDR3 length: 11 amino acids. CDR3 DNA: TGTGCCACCGGGGACACTACACCCCTCCACTTT. It translates to CATGDTTPLHF.

V gene TRBV19 combines with J gene TRBJ2-7, with D unclear. CDR1 and CDR2 (germline): LNHDA, SQIVND (reference sequence). This CDR3 comprises 14 residues. V lost 0 bases to trimming and J lost 3 bases, with 9 bases between them. In DNA, the CDR3 is TGTGCCAGTAGTATAGACAGCCCGAACTACGAGCAGTACTTC. This codes for CASSIDSPNYEQYF.

This chain uses TRBV7-2 with TRBJ1-2, with D unresolved. V was trimmed by 6 bases and J by 4 bases, leaving 15 bases between them. Looked up from germline, CDR1 is SGHTA and CDR2 is FQGNSA. The CDR3 totals 14 residues. CDR3 nucleotides: TGTGCCAGCAGTCCCCCGGGAGGATCCTATGGCTACACCTTC. This translates into CASSPPGGSYGYTF.

There are a few counts of this clonotype. The rearrangement uses TRBV28 and TRBJ2-4; the D gene could be TRBD1 or TRBD2 (7 bases each). The CDR3 has 15 amino acids. Between the trimmed V and J ends, which lost 6 bases and 0 bases, there was a span of 12 bases. Germline V gene lookup returns CDR1 MDHEN and CDR2 SYDVKM. This CDR3 is CASRQGGGAKNIQYF. The CDR3 region has the DNA TGTGCCAGCAGGCAGGGGGGGGGAGCCAAAAACATTCAGTACTTC. Using reference TRBV28 and TRBJ2-4 for the parts outside the CDR3, the full variable domain is DVKVTQSSRYLVKRTGEKVFLECVQDMDHENMFWYRQDPGLGLRLIYFSYDVKMKEKGDIPEGYSVSREKKERFSLILESASTNQTSMYLCASRQGGGAKNIQYFGAGTRLSVL.

The chain uses TRBV10-3 and TRBJ2-7; perhaps TRBD2 as D (6 bases). Trimming took off 6 bases at V and 0 bases at J, with 15 bases between the two ends. From germline, CDR1 is ENHRY and CDR2 SYGVKD. This CDR3 contains 15 residues. The CDR3 loop is CAISSYGSGSYEQYF. The CDR3 DNA is TGTGCCATCAGCTCGTACGGTAGCGGCTCCTACGAGCAGTACTTC.

This clonotype was seen more than once but under ten times. The chain has TRBV5-5 and TRBJ2-3; D may match TRBD1 or TRBD2 (5 bases each). Germline V gives CDR1 SGHKS, CDR2 YYEKEE (reference sequence). The CDR3 contains 16 residues. V was pared by 4 bases and J by 4 bases, with 19 bases between. CDR3 region: CASSPVKGTGSDTQYF. As DNA, the CDR3 is TGTGCCAGCAGCCCAGTCAAAGGGACGGGGTCAGATACGCAGTATTTT.

This clonotype was recorded a few times. The rearrangement joins TRBV7-6 to TRBJ1-6; possible D gene TRBD1, 5 bases. Germline V gene data show CDR1 as SGHVS and CDR2 as FNYEAQ. This CDR3 comprises 13 residues. V was clipped by 3 bases and J by 10 bases, with 10 bases between them. The CDR3 protein is CASSLGPKSPLHF. The CDR3 nucleotides are TGTGCCAGCAGCTTGGGGCCGAAGTCACCCCTCCACTTT.

This clonotype showed up just a few times. This chain uses TRBV4-1 with TRBJ2-7; the match to TRBD1 covers 7 bases. CDR1 is MGHRA, CDR2 YSYEKL, per germline. The CDR3 spans 15 residues. With 4 bases clipped from V and 3 bases from J, the junction kept 9 bases outside the gene matches. CDR3 amino acids: CASSPHRAGGYEQYF. The CDR3 bases are TGCGCCAGCAGCCCCCACCGGGCAGGGGGCTACGAGCAGTACTTC.

This clonotype appeared a single time. The chain uses TRBV11-2 and TRBJ1-2; D remains ambiguous. The CDR3 covers 16 residues. Germline V gene sequence: CDR1 SGHAT, CDR2 FQNNGV. V was trimmed by 5 bases and J by 0 bases, leaving 16 bases between them. Written as DNA, the CDR3 is TGTGCCAGCAGCCATGAATACAGTCTCACTAACTATGGCTACACCTTC. Translated: CASSHEYSLTNYGYTF.

This clonotype was observed many times. The chain is built from TRBV7-6 and TRBJ1-5; D not resolved. The CDR3 extends over 13 amino acids. CDR1 SGHVS and CDR2 FNYEAQ come from the germline V gene. V was pared by 6 bases and J by 6 bases, with 12 bases between. The CDR3 DNA is TGTGCCAGCAGTTTTGGTCCGGGTCAGCCCCAGCATTTT. Amino acid sequence: CASSFGPGQPQHF.

The chain employs TRBV28 and TRBJ2-6, with 7 bases that match TRBD1. The ends lost 5 bases at V and 2 bases at J; junction bases unmatched: 12. The CDR3 sequence is 18 residues long. In germline, CDR1 is MDHEN, CDR2 SYDVKM. The CDR3 nucleotides read TGTGCCAGCAGTCCACGGGACAGACCTTTCGCTGGGGCCAACGTCCTGACTTTC. Protein: CASSPRDRPFAGANVLTF.

This clonotype has just a few counts. J is TRBJ1-5 and V is TRBV2; no clear D gene. V lost 0 bases and J lost 0, with 6 bases in between. CDR1 and CDR2 (germline): SNHLY, FYNNEI. The length of the CDR3 is 15 residues. The DNA for the CDR3 is TGTGCCAGCAGTGAAGCGCTGTATAGCAATCAGCCCCAGCATTTT. Translation: CASSEALYSNQPQHF.

This clonotype was counted a few times. The chain combines TRBV3-1 with TRBJ2-2, with D hard to call. V gave up 4 bases and J gave up 6 bases, with 12 bases separating them. The CDR3 runs to 14 residues. In germline, CDR1 is LGHDT, CDR2 YNNKEL (reference sequence). The chain's CDR3 is CASSPGRKAGELFF. The CDR3, as DNA: TGTGCCAGCAGCCCCGGACGGAAGGCCGGGGAGCTGTTTTTT. Based on the CDR3 plus reference TRBV3-1 and TRBJ2-2, the full variable domain is DTAVSQTPKYLVTQMGNDKSIKCEQNLGHDTMYWYKQDSKKFLKIMFSYNNKELIINETVPNRFSPKSPDKAHLNLHINSLELGDSAVYFCASSPGRKAGELFFGEGSRLTVL.

This clonotype was found a few times. V is TRBV11-2 and J is TRBJ2-6; D ambiguous. Trimming stripped 6 bases from V and 1 base from J, with 10 bases between. The germline V gene has CDR1 SGHAT and CDR2 FQNNGV. The CDR3 runs 15 residues. Written as DNA, the CDR3 is TGTGCCAGCAGTTCCCCCCTATCTGGGGCCAACGTCCTGACTTTC. Translated, it gives CASSSPLSGANVLTF.

This sequence joins TRBV10-3 and TRBJ1-2; TRBD1 agrees at 8 bases. Germline assignment: CDR1 ENHRY and CDR2 SYGVKD. The CDR3 totals 13 residues. After removal of 4 bases from V and 8 bases from J, the junction contained 6 bases not matched to a gene. Written as DNA, the CDR3 is TGTGCCATCAGTGTCCAGGGGGCGAGAGGCTACACCTTC. Translating it yields CAISVQGARGYTF.

V gene TRBV5-1 combines with J gene TRBJ2-1; 11 bases line up with TRBD2. Germline V lookup: CDR1 SGHRS, CDR2 YFSETQ. The CDR3 spans 15 residues. V shed 2 bases and J 7 bases; nucleotides not matched to a gene: 5. DNA for the CDR3: TGCGCCAGCAGCTTAACTAGCGGGAGTTTGAATGAGCAGTTCTTC. It codes for CASSLTSGSLNEQFF. Full variable domain (outside the CDR3, taken from reference TRBV5-1 and TRBJ2-1): KAGVTQTPRYLIKTRGQQVTLSCSPISGHRSVSWYQQTPGQGLQFLFEYFSETQRNKGNFPGRFSGRQFSNSRSEMNVSTLELGDSALYLCASSLTSGSLNEQFFGPGTRLTVL.

The genes are TRBV28 and TRBJ2-1; D is uncertain. Trimming removed 8 bases from V and 4 bases from J, with 12 bases in between. CDR3 length: 13 amino acids. Germline values: CDR1 MDHEN, CDR2 SYDVKM. The CDR3 sequence: CASGGVRYNEQFF. The CDR3 coding sequence is TGTGCCAGCGGTGGGGTCCGATACAATGAGCAGTTCTTC.

Within the sample, this clonotype is medium-sized. This chain uses TRBV4-1 with TRBJ1-2, with TRBD1 matching over 9 bases. Germline CDR1 and CDR2: MGHRA and YSYEKL. The CDR3 has 14 amino acids. J was trimmed by 6 bases and V by 6 bases; bases with no gene match: 8. In nucleotides, the CDR3 is TGCGCCAGCAGACTCACAGGGGGCGCAGATGGCTACACCTTC. It codes for CASRLTGGADGYTF.

The chain links TRBV7-9 to TRBJ2-7; 15 positions agree with TRBD2. The CDR3 runs to 14 residues. CDR1 and CDR2 from the germline V gene are SEHNR and FQNEAQ (reference sequence). V shed 5 bases, J shed 6 bases, and the junction held 2 bases outside the gene matches. The CDR3 nucleotides read TGTGCCAGCAGCCCGGGACTAGCGGGGGGCGAGCAGTACTTC. This translates into CASSPGLAGGEQYF.

The chain recombines TRBV28 with TRBJ2-3, with D unclear. Germline V gene data show CDR1 as MDHEN and CDR2 as SYDVKM. CDR3 length: 11 residues. The V end was cut by 9 bases, the J end by 3 bases, with 7 bases between. The CDR3 region has the DNA TGTGCCAGTCAGAAAACAGATACGCAGTATTTT. It encodes CASQKTDTQYF. Variable domain in full (rest from reference TRBV28 and TRBJ2-3): DVKVTQSSRYLVKRTGEKVFLECVQDMDHENMFWYRQDPGLGLRLIYFSYDVKMKEKGDIPEGYSVSREKKERFSLILESASTNQTSMYLCASQKTDTQYFGPGTRLTVL.